One sample yielded the 25 T cell receptor beta chains listed below, sequenced in a study of cytomegalovirus exposure and HLA in healthy donors. The PCR employed 60 Vbeta primers together with 13 Jbeta primers. Clones were read by immunoSEQ multiplex PCR, and TCRdb kept only the in-frame ones, dropping some. The repertoire holds under 150,000 clones, with approximately 80% as singletons. Sequenced input: PBMCs. Receptors originate from a woman between 18 and 29 years old in good health and CMV-seronegative.

The chain has TRBV7-2 and TRBJ2-1; 7 positions match TRBD1. V was clipped by 5 bases and J by 0 bases; unmatched bases: 4. CDR3 length: 15 amino acids. Germline CDR1 and CDR2: SGHTA and FQGNSA. The CDR3 loop reads CASSADRISYNEQFF. The CDR3, as DNA: TGTGCCAGCAGCGCGGACAGGATCTCCTACAATGAGCAGTTCTTC.

This clone was detected once. The chain carries TRBV15 and TRBJ1-6, with 7 bases that match TRBD1. The CDR3 is made up of 17 amino acids. Germline CDR1 reads LNHNV; CDR2 reads YYDKDF (reference sequence). J was trimmed by 0 bases and V by 5 bases; bases with no gene match: 7. The CDR3 DNA reads as TGTGCCACCAGCCCAGGGGGTTCCGCCTCCTATAATTCACCCCTCCACTTT. This translates into CATSPGGSASYNSPLHF.

The chain has TRBV4-1 and TRBJ2-1, with 10 nucleotides matching TRBD2. The length of the CDR3 is 18 residues. The germline gives CDR1 MGHRA, CDR2 YSYEKL. Trimming took 1 base from V and 0 from J; bases not matched to a gene: 6. For the CDR3, the DNA is TGCGCCAGCAGCCAAGGTGTTGGACTAGCGGACTCCTACAATGAGCAGTTCTTC. It translates to CASSQGVGLADSYNEQFF.

This chain links TRBV25-1 with TRBJ2-1; 9 bases agree with TRBD2. Per germline, CDR1 MGHDK and CDR2 SYGVNS. The CDR3 consists of 15 residues. The ends lost 3 bases at V and 3 bases at J; junction bases unmatched: 3. The chain's CDR3 is CASSDRLAVYNEQFF. The CDR3 DNA is TGTGCCAGCAGTGACAGACTAGCGGTCTACAATGAGCAGTTCTTC.

Here the CDR3 DNA reads TGTGCCAGCAGCCTAATCGACAGGGGAGGGACTGAAGCTTTCTTT. This codes for CASSLIDRGGTEAFF. The V call is TRBV28, the J call TRBJ1-1, with 8 bases aligning to TRBD1. Germline V gene lookup returns CDR1 MDHEN and CDR2 SYDVKM. CDR3 size: 15 residues. The V gene end was trimmed by 6 bases and the J gene end by 5 bases; junction bases not matched to a gene: 11. The whole variable domain, remainder taken from reference TRBV28 and TRBJ1-1, is DVKVTQSSRYLVKRTGEKVFLECVQDMDHENMFWYRQDPGLGLRLIYFSYDVKMKEKGDIPEGYSVSREKKERFSLILESASTNQTSMYLCASSLIDRGGTEAFFGQGTRLTVV.

This clone was counted many times. The chain is built from TRBV5-3 and TRBJ2-1; TRBD2 matches at 9 bases. TRBV5-3 carries the ORF label, with uncertain function. The CDR3 consists of 16 residues. Trimming at V came to 4 bases and at J to 6 bases, leaving 11 bases not matched to a gene. CDR3 sequence reads: CARSRSWREGSNEQFF. The CDR3 nucleotides read TGTGCCAGAAGCAGAAGCTGGCGGGAGGGAAGCAATGAGCAGTTCTTC.

The V gene is TRBV29-1, the J gene TRBJ1-5, with D uncertain. Looked up from germline, CDR1 is SQVTM and CDR2 is ANQGSEA. This CDR3 has 12 residues. V was cut by 2 bases and J by 4 bases, with 6 bases left in between. CDR3 nucleotide sequence: TGCAGCGTTGAATCGGGGAATCAGCCCCAGCATTTT. Translation gives CSVESGNQPQHF.

The chain employs TRBV5-4 and TRBJ1-2; 7 nucleotides line up with TRBD1. Germline V gene data show CDR1 as SGHNT and CDR2 as YYREEE (reference sequence). The CDR3 has 17 residues. The J segment lost 1 base and the V segment lost 0 bases, leaving 9 bases of the junction unmatched. In DNA, the CDR3 is TGTGCCAGCAGCTTGGCTGAGGGGGCTCGAGTTAACTATGGCTACACCTTC. Its translation is CASSLAEGARVNYGYTF. The variable domain in full, with the rest retrieved from reference TRBV5-4 and TRBJ1-2, is ETGVTQSPTHLIKTRGQQVTLRCSSQSGHNTVSWYQQALGQGPQFIFQYYREEENGRGNFPPRFSGLQFPNYSSELNVNALELDDSALYLCASSLAEGARVNYGYTFGSGTRLTVV.

The V and J genes are TRBV6-5 and TRBJ1-1, with a possible D match to TRBD1 (6 bases). The germline V gene encodes CDR1 MNHEY and CDR2 SVGAGI. CDR3 length: 13 residues. V was trimmed by 4 bases and J by 6 bases, leaving 12 bases between them. CDR3 residues: CASSSRGSAEAFF. The CDR3 DNA follows: TGTGCCAGCAGTTCCAGGGGTAGTGCTGAAGCTTTCTTT.

This rearrangement joins TRBV11-3 to TRBJ1-2; possibly TRBD1 for D (5 bases). V was pared by 0 bases and J by 8 bases, with 16 bases between. The germline V gene encodes CDR1 SGHNT and CDR2 YENEEA. This CDR3 comprises 15 residues. The CDR3 reads CASSLDRRGAKGYTF. For the CDR3, the DNA is TGTGCCAGCAGCTTAGATAGGAGGGGTGCTAAAGGCTACACCTTC.

The chain employs TRBV19 and TRBJ2-1, with a possible D match to TRBD1 (6 bases). The germline CDR1 and CDR2 sequences are LNHDA and SQIVND (reference sequence). The CDR3 loop spans 13 amino acids. The V and J ends lost 3 bases and 14 bases respectively, with 17 bases between them. Written as DNA, the CDR3 is TGTGCCAGTAGTATTGATCCTGACAGGTGGAAGTTCTTC. Protein product: CASSIDPDRWKFF.

This rearrangement joins TRBV30 to TRBJ2-1; D unresolved. The V and J ends lost 4 bases and 8 bases respectively, with 9 bases between them. The CDR3 has 11 residues. Per the germline V gene, CDR1 is GTSNPN and CDR2 is SVGIG (reference sequence). The CDR3 DNA reads TGTGCCTGGATTCTGGGCGATGAGCAGTTCTTC. The encoded protein is CAWILGDEQFF.

The CDR3 sequence: CSVGGRLADYEQYF. The CDR3 nucleotides are TGCAGCGTTGGGGGAAGACTAGCGGACTACGAGCAGTACTTC. This chain links TRBV29-1 with TRBJ2-7; TRBD2 agrees at 9 bases. Trimming removed 4 bases from V and 3 bases from J; junction bases left unmatched: 7. The germline CDR1 and CDR2 sequences are SQVTM and ANQGSEA. The CDR3 is made up of 14 amino acids.

The rearrangement joins TRBV7-6 to TRBJ1-3, with D maybe TRBD1 (6 bases). The V end lost 3 bases, the J end lost 2 bases, and 8 bases lay between the germline ends. Looked up from germline, CDR1 is SGHVS and CDR2 is FNYEAQ. The CDR3 has 14 residues. CDR3 in amino acids: CASSLRTAGNTIYF. The CDR3 DNA follows: TGTGCCAGCAGCTTGCGGACAGCTGGAAACACCATATATTTT.

Comment on this clone: The junction and the germline gene differ at one end; a read error may be behind it. The genes are TRBV7-9 and TRBJ1-2, with D perhaps matching TRBD1 (5 bases). The CDR3 spans 12 residues. The germline CDR1 and CDR2 sequences are SEHNR and FQNEAQ (reference sequence). CDR3 DNA: TGTTCCAGCAGTACCCAGGGAAGCGGCTACACCTTC. This encodes CSSSTQGSGYTF.

The chain uses TRBV28 and TRBJ2-7; D is possibly TRBD2 (6 bases). The CDR3 is 15 residues long. The germline V gene has CDR1 MDHEN and CDR2 SYDVKM. Trimming pared 5 bases from V and 5 bases from J, leaving 19 bases between. The CDR3 loop is CASSRRAGVRDEQYF. The CDR3 DNA reads TGTGCCAGCAGTCGGAGAGCGGGCGTGCGCGACGAGCAGTACTTC.

The CDR3 loop is CASSVQGYTDTQYF. The CDR3 region has the DNA TGTGCCAGCAGTGTACAGGGTTACACAGATACGCAGTATTTT. The chain couples TRBV28 to TRBJ2-3, with TRBD1 as a possible D gene (6 bases). V lost 5 bases and J 2 bases, leaving 11 bases between the germline ends. CDR1 is MDHEN, CDR2 SYDVKM, per germline. This CDR3 has 14 residues. Full variable domain (outside the CDR3, taken from reference TRBV28 and TRBJ2-3): DVKVTQSSRYLVKRTGEKVFLECVQDMDHENMFWYRQDPGLGLRLIYFSYDVKMKEKGDIPEGYSVSREKKERFSLILESASTNQTSMYLCASSVQGYTDTQYFGPGTRLTVL.

The V call is TRBV19, the J call TRBJ2-6; 8 nucleotides agree with TRBD1. The CDR3 sequence is 18 residues long. Germline CDR1 and CDR2: LNHDA and SQIVND (reference sequence). The V segment lost 8 bases and the J segment 2 bases; nucleotides outside the gene matches: 14. The CDR3 DNA reads as TGTGCCAGTCGGACAGGGATAGTGTCTGGCACTGGGGCCAACGTCCTGACTTTC. Protein product: CASRTGIVSGTGANVLTF.

This chain uses TRBV5-5 with TRBJ2-7; weak D call: TRBD1 (5 bases). CDR3 length: 15 amino acids. Germline V gene data show CDR1 as SGHKS and CDR2 as YYEKEE (reference sequence). V was cut by 0 bases and J by 0 bases, with 10 bases left in between. This CDR3 is CASSLGQGLSYEQYV. The CDR3 DNA reads as TGTGCCAGCAGCTTGGGGCAGGGTCTCTCCTACGAGCAGTACGTC.

This clone was detected only once. The chain links TRBV4-3 to TRBJ2-1, with D tentatively TRBD1 (5 bases). V was pared by 0 bases and J by 6 bases, with 9 bases between. The CDR3 is made up of 14 amino acids. Germline CDR1 and CDR2: LGHNA and YSLEER. In DNA, the CDR3 is TGCGCCAGCAGCCAAGATCCCAGGGCCAATGAGCAGTTCTTC. Protein sequence: CASSQDPRANEQFF.

The CDR3 DNA sequence: TGTGCCAGCAGCGGAAGGGGCTACAATGAGCAGTTCTTC. Amino acids: CASSGRGYNEQFF. This chain joins TRBV9 and TRBJ2-1; TRBD1 is a possible D gene (5 bases). Trimming removed 3 bases at V and 3 bases at J, with 7 bases between. Per the germline V gene, CDR1 is SGDLS and CDR2 is YYNGEE. The CDR3 covers 13 residues.

The chain carries TRBV13 and TRBJ1-1; D gene ambiguous. Germline-derived CDR1 and CDR2 are PRHDT and FYEKMQ (reference sequence). The length of the CDR3 is 14 residues. The ends were cut back, 5 bases at V and 2 bases at J, with 12 bases in the middle. CDR3 DNA: TGTGCCAGCAGCCCCCGTGTTGTAAACACTGAAGCTTTCTTT. It encodes CASSPRVVNTEAFF. Together with reference TRBV13 and TRBJ1-1, the CDR3 gives the full variable domain: AAGVIQSPRHLIKEKRETATLKCYPIPRHDTVYWYQQGPGQDPQFLISFYEKMQSDKGSIPDRFSAQQFSDYHSELNMSSLELGDSALYFCASSPRVVNTEAFFGQGTRLTVV.

The chain recombines TRBV7-2 with TRBJ2-3; 8 nucleotides line up with TRBD1. The germline V gene encodes CDR1 SGHTA and CDR2 FQGNSA. The junction had 6 bases not matched to a gene; V was cut back by 4 bases and J by 3 bases. There are 15 residues in the CDR3. The CDR3, as DNA: TGTGCCAGCAGCTCTCGGACAGGGAGGACAGATACGCAGTATTTT. This encodes CASSSRTGRTDTQYF. The complete variable domain, with remaining parts taken from reference TRBV7-2 and TRBJ2-3, reads GAGVSQSPSNKVTEKGKDVELRCDPISGHTALYWYRQSLGQGLEFLIYFQGNSAPDKSGLPSDRFSAERTGGSVSTLTIQRTQQEDSAVYLCASSSRTGRTDTQYFGPGTRLTVL.

The genes are TRBV5-1 and TRBJ2-2, with TRBD2 matching over 8 bases. Trimming at V came to 2 bases and at J to 0 bases, leaving 15 bases not matched to a gene. From germline, CDR1 is SGHRS and CDR2 YFSETQ. The CDR3 consists of 20 residues. The CDR3 protein is CASSFELIGGRHPNTGELFF. Here the CDR3 DNA reads TGCGCCAGCAGCTTCGAATTGATAGGCGGGAGGCACCCGAACACCGGGGAGCTGTTTTTT.

The chain recombines TRBV7-2 with TRBJ2-5; D perhaps matches TRBD1 (6 bases). Germline assignment: CDR1 SGHTA and CDR2 FQGNSA. The CDR3 has 16 amino acids. V was shortened by 5 bases and J by 5 bases, with 21 bases between the two germline ends. CDR3 in amino acids: CASSPTYRDRRETQYF. CDR3 DNA: TGTGCCAGCAGCCCCACGTACAGGGACCGACGGGAGACCCAGTACTTC.